The subject of this entry is one T cell receptor beta chain. The sample originates from a study of tumor-infiltrating lymphocytes in localized non-small cell lung cancer. On the study more broadly: Resected tumor was paired with non-adjacent uninvolved lung from the same patient.

TCRdb's table, derived via immunoSEQ multiplex PCR, lists solely in-frame clones and lacks some. The sample consists of about 29,000 clones, 70% to 90% of them appearing once. CDR3 length: 16 residues. Germline V CDR1 and CDR2: SQVTM, ANQGSEA. The V end was cut by 7 bases, the J end by 2 bases, with 21 bases between. This TCR came from a human donor with non-small cell lung cancer. This sequence joins TRBV29-1 and TRBJ2-1; D tentatively reads TRBD1 or TRBD2 (5 bases each). Input material: lung tumor tissue. CDR3 loop: CSALPGRRLTYNEQFF. CDR3 in DNA: TGCAGCGCCCTTCCAGGGCGGAGACTAACCTACAATGAGCAGTTCTTC.